This entry lists 2 T cell receptor beta chains sequenced from one sample in a study of blood T cells in healthy people across ages. A second PCR of roughly 7 to 11 cycles used a sample-barcoded 5' primer and a J-beta primer mix. TCRdb ran MiXCR on the 5' RACE reads and lists one entry per CDR3 protein. The data contain around 900,000 distinct CDR3 sequences, roughly half of them singletons. Material for sequencing was blood. These receptor sequences come from a woman between 55 and 75 years old in good health.

The chain uses TRBV4-1 and TRBJ2-5; 11 bases fit TRBD1. J was trimmed by 4 bases and V by 4 bases; bases with no gene match: 11. This CDR3 has 17 amino acids. Germline assignment: CDR1 MGHRA and CDR2 YSYEKL. The CDR3 DNA reads TGCGCCAGCAGCCTTCTTGGCCGGGACAGGGGGGGAGAGACCCAGTACTTC. The encoded protein is CASSLLGRDRGGETQYF.

This clonotype was observed a handful of times. The chain couples TRBV28 to TRBJ2-7; a weak D match, TRBD2 (5 bases). This CDR3 contains 15 residues. V was pared by 8 bases and J by 0 bases, with 17 bases between. Per germline, CDR1 MDHEN and CDR2 SYDVKM. The CDR3 DNA reads TGTGCCAGCCGAAGAGAAAGCCGGGACTCCTACGAGCAGTACTTC. Its protein product is CASRRESRDSYEQYF. The variable domain in full, completed from reference TRBV28 and TRBJ2-7, reads DVKVTQSSRYLVKRTGEKVFLECVQDMDHENMFWYRQDPGLGLRLIYFSYDVKMKEKGDIPEGYSVSREKKERFSLILESASTNQTSMYLCASRRESRDSYEQYFGPGTRLTVT.